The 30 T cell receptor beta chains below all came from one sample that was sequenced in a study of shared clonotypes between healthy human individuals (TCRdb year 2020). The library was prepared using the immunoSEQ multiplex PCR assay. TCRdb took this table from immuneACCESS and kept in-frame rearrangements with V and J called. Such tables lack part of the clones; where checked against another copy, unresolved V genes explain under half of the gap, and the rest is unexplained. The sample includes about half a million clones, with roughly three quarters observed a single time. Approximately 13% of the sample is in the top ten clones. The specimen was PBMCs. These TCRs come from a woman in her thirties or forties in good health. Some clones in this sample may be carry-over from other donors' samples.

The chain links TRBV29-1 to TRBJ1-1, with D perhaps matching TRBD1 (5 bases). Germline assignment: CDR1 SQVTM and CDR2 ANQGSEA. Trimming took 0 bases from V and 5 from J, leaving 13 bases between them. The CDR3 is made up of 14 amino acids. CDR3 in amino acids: CSVEDWRGGTEAFF. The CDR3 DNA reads TGCAGCGTTGAAGATTGGCGGGGGGGAACTGAAGCTTTCTTT.

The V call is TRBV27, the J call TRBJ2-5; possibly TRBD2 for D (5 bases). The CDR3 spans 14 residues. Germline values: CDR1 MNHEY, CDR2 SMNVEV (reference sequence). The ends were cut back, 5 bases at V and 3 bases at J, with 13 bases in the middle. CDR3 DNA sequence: TGTGCCAGCAGTCCCCAAAGCGGCGAAGAGACCCAGTACTTC. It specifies CASSPQSGEETQYF.

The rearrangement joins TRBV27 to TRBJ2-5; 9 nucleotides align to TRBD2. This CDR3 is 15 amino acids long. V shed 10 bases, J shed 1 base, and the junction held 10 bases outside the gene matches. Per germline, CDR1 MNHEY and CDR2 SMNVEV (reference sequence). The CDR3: CATRLAGAIQETQYF. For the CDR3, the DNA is TGTGCCACCAGATTAGCGGGAGCCATCCAAGAGACCCAGTACTTC.

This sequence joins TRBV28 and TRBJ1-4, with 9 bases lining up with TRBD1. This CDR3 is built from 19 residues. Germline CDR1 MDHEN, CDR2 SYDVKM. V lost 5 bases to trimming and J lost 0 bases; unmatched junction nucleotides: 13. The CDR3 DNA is TGTGCCAGCAGTCAACTAGCCGGGACAGGGAGAGCAACTAATGAAAAACTGTTTTTT. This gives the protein CASSQLAGTGRATNEKLFF.

CDR3 protein: CASSPTSETQYF. The CDR3 DNA sequence: TGTGCCAGCAGTCCTACCTCCGAGACCCAGTACTTC. This rearrangement joins TRBV28 to TRBJ2-5, with D uncertain. Germline assignment: CDR1 MDHEN and CDR2 SYDVKM. V was cut by 5 bases and J by 5 bases, with 9 bases left in between. The CDR3 consists of 12 residues. The full variable domain, its missing parts supplied by reference TRBV28 and TRBJ2-5, is DVKVTQSSRYLVKRTGEKVFLECVQDMDHENMFWYRQDPGLGLRLIYFSYDVKMKEKGDIPEGYSVSREKKERFSLILESASTNQTSMYLCASSPTSETQYFGPGTRLLVL.

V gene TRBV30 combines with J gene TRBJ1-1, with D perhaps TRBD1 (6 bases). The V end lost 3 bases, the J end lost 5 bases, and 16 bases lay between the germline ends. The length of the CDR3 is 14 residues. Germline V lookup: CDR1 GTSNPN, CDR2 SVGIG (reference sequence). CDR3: CAWRVGGARTEAFF. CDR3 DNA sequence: TGTGCCTGGAGAGTGGGGGGGGCGCGGACTGAAGCTTTCTTT. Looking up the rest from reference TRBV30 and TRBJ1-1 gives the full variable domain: SQTIHQWPATLVQPVGSPLSLECTVEGTSNPNLYWYRQAAGRGLQLLFYSVGIGQISSEVPQNLSASRPQDRQFILSSKKLLLSDSGFYLCAWRVGGARTEAFFGQGTRLTVV.

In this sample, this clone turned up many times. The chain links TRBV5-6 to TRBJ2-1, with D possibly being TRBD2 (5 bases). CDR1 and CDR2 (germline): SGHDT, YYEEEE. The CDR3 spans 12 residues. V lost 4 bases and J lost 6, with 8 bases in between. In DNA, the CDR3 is TGTGCCAGCAGCCGGACTGGCAATGAGCAGTTCTTC. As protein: CASSRTGNEQFF.

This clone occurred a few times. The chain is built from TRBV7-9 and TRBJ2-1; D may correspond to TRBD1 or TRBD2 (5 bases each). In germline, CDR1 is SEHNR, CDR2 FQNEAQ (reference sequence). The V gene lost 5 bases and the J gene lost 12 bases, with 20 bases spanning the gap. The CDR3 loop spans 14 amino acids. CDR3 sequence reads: CASSPVLGEGMQFF. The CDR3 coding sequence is TGTGCCAGCAGCCCAGTTTTGGGGGAAGGGATGCAGTTCTTC. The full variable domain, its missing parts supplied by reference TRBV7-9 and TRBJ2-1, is DTGVSQNPRHKITKRGQNVTFRCDPISEHNRLYWYRQTLGQGPEFLTYFQNEAQLEKSRLLSDRFSAERPKGSFSTLEIQRTEQGDSAMYLCASSPVLGEGMQFFGPGTRLTVL.

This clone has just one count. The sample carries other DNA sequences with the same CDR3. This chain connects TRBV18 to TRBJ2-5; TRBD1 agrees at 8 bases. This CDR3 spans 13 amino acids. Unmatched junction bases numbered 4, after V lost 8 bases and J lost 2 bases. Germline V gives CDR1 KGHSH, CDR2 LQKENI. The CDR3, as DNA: TGTGCCAGCCGCGGACAGGGACAAGAGACCCAGTACTTC. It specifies CASRGQGQETQYF.

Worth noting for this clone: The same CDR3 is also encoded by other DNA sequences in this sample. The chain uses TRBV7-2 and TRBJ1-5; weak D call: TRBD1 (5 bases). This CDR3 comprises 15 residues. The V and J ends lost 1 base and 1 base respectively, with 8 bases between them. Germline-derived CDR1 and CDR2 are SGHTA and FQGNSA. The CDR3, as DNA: TGTGCCAGCAGCTTAGTTAGGGGAAGCAATCAGCCCCAGCATTTT. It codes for CASSLVRGSNQPQHF.

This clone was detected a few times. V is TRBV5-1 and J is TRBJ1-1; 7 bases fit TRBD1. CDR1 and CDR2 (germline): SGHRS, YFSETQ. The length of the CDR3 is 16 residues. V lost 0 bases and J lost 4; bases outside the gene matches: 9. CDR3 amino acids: CASSLDGTALVTEAFF. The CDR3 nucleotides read TGCGCCAGCAGCTTGGACGGGACAGCCCTGGTCACTGAAGCTTTCTTT.

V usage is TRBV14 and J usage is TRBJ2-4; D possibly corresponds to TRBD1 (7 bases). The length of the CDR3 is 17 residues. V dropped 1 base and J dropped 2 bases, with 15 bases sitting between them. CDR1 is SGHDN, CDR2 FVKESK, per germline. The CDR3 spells CASSQVGQEGSKNIQYF. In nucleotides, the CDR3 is TGTGCCAGCAGCCAAGTAGGACAGGAGGGGTCCAAAAACATTCAGTACTTC.

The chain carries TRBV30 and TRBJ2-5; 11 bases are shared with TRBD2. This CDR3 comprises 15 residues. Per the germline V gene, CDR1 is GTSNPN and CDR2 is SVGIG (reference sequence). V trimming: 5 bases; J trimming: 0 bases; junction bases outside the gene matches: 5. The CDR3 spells CAWAASGGYQETQYF. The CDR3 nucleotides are TGTGCCTGGGCCGCTAGCGGGGGGTACCAAGAGACCCAGTACTTC.

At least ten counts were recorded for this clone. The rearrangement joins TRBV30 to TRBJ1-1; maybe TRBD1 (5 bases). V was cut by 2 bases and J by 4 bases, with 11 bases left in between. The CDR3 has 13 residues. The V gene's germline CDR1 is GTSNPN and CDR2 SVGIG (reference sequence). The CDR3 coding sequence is TGTGCCTGGAGTCCCCGGGGGAGCACTGAAGCTTTCTTT. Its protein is CAWSPRGSTEAFF. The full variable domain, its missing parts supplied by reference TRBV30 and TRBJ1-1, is SQTIHQWPATLVQPVGSPLSLECTVEGTSNPNLYWYRQAAGRGLQLLFYSVGIGQISSEVPQNLSASRPQDRQFILSSKKLLLSDSGFYLCAWSPRGSTEAFFGQGTRLTVV.

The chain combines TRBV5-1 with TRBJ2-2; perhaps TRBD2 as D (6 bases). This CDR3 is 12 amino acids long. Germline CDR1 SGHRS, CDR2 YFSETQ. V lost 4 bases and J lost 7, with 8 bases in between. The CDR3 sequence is CASSLAHGELFF. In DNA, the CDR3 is TGCGCCAGCAGCCTAGCGCACGGGGAGCTGTTTTTT.

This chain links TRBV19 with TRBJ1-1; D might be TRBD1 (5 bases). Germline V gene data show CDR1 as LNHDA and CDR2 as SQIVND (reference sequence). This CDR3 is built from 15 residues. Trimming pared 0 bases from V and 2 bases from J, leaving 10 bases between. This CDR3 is CASSIDGHHNTEAFF. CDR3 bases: TGTGCCAGTAGTATAGACGGACATCATAACACTGAAGCTTTCTTT.

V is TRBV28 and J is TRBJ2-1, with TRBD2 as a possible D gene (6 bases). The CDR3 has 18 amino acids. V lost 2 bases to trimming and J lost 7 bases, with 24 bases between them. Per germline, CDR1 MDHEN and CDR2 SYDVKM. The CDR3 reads CASSLSPPGTSGRNEQFF. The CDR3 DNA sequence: TGTGCCAGCAGTTTAAGCCCCCCCGGGACCTCAGGGAGGAATGAGCAGTTCTTC.

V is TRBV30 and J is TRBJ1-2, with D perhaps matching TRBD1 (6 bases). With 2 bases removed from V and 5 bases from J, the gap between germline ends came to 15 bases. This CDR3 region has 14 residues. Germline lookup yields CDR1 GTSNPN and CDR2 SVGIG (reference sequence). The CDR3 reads CAWSSTRRGYGYTF. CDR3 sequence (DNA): TGTGCCTGGAGTTCCACCCGAAGGGGGTATGGCTACACCTTC.

The CDR3, as DNA: TGTGCCAGCAGTGCTAGCGGGAGGGCCGTGGATGAGCAGTTCTTC. The encoded protein is CASSASGRAVDEQFF. The chain links TRBV2 to TRBJ2-1; 12 nucleotides agree with TRBD2. The CDR3 has 15 residues. Germline V gene lookup returns CDR1 SNHLY and CDR2 FYNNEI. With V trimmed by 4 bases and J by 8 bases, 6 bases remained unmatched.

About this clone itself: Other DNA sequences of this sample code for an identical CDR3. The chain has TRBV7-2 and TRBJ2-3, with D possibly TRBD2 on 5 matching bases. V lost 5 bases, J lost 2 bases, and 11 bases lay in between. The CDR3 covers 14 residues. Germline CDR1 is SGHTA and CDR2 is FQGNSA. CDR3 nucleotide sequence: TGTGCCAGCAGCCCCGGACTGGCCACAGATACGCAGTATTTT. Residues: CASSPGLATDTQYF.

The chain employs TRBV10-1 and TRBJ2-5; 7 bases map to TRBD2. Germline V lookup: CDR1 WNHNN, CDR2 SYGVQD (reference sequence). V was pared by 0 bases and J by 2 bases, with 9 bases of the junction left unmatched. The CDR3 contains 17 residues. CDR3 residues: CASSESSGGKPQETQYF. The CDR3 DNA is TGCGCCAGCAGTGAGTCTTCGGGAGGTAAACCACAAGAGACCCAGTACTTC.

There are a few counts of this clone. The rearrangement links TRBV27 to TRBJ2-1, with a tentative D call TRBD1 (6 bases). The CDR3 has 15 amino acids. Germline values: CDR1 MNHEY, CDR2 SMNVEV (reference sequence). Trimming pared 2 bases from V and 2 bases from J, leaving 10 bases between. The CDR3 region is CASSLRRGPYNEQFF. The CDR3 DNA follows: TGTGCCAGCAGTTTACGCAGGGGTCCCTACAATGAGCAGTTCTTC.

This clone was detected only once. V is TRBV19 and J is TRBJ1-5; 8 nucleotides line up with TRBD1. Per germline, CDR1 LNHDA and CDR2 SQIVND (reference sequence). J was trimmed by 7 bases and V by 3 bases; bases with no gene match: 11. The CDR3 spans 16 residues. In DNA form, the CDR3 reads TGTGCCAGTAGTATCTCCGACAGGGGAGAGCCCCAGCCCCAGCATTTT. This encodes CASSISDRGEPQPQHF. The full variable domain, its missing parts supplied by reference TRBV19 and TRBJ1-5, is DGGITQSPKYLFRKEGQNVTLSCEQNLNHDAMYWYRQDPGQGLRLIYYSQIVNDFQKGDIAEGYSVSREKKESFPLTVTSAQKNPTAFYLCASSISDRGEPQPQHFGDGTRLSIL.

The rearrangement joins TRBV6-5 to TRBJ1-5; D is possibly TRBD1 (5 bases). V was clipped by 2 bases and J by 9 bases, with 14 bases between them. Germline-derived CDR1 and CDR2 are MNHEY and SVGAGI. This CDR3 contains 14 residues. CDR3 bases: TGTGCCAGCAGTTACCAGCCTGGGGCCCGGCCCCAGCATTTT. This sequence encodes CASSYQPGARPQHF.

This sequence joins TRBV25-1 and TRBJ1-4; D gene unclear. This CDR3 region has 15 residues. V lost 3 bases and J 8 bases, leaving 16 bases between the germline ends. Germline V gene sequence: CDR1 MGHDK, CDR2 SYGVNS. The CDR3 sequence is CASSDPLGMYEKLFF. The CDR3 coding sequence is TGTGCCAGCAGTGACCCACTGGGGATGTACGAAAAACTGTTTTTT.

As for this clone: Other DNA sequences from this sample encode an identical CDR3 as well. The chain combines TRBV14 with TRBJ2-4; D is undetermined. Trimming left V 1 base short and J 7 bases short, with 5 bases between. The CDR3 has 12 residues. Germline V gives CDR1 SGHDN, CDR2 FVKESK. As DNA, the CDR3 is TGTGCCAGCAGCCAAGTCGGGAACATTCAGTACTTC. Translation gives CASSQVGNIQYF.

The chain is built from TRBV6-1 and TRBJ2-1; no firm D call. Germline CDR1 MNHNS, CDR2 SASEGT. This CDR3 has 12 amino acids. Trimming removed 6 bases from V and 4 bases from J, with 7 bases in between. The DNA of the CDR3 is TGTGCCAGCAGAAAGGATTACAATGAGCAGTTCTTC. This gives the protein CASRKDYNEQFF.

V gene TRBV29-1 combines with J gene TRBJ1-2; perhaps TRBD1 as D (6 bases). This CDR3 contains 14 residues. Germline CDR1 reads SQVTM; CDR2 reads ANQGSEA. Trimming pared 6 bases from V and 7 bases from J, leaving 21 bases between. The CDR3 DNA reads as TGCAGCGTAGCAGGCATAGGGGGGTCTGGTGGCTACACCTTC. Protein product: CSVAGIGGSGGYTF.

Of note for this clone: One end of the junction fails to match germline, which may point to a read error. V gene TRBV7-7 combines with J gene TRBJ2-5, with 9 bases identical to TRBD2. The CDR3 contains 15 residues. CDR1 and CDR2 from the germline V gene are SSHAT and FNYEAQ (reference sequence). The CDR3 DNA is TGTGCTAGCAGCCCGACGACTAGCGGCCGGGAGACCCAGTACTTC. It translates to CASSPTTSGRETQYF.

Here the CDR3 DNA reads TGTGCCAGCAGTCAAGGGACAGGGGGGACGAAGACCCAGTACTTC. Translating gives CASSQGTGGTKTQYF. The V gene is TRBV28, the J gene TRBJ2-5; 11 bases are a match to TRBD1. J gave up 6 bases and V 5 bases, and 8 bases lay outside the gene matches. From germline, CDR1 is MDHEN and CDR2 SYDVKM. The CDR3 extends over 15 amino acids.